Shown below are 31 T cell receptor beta chains from a single sample sequenced in a study of shared clonotypes between healthy human individuals. Method: immunoSEQ multiplex PCR; TCRdb's copy keeps in-frame clones and lacks some. The sample has about 180,000 clones, 80% to 95% seen once; the top ten hold 0.065% to 0.07%. Material for sequencing was naive CD4+ T cells sorted from blood. Subset described: CD45RA+ positively selected. These receptors were taken from a young woman in good health.

This chain joins TRBV9 and TRBJ2-2; D uncertain. The V and J ends lost 0 bases and 5 bases respectively, with 5 bases between them. The germline gives CDR1 SGDLS, CDR2 YYNGEE. This CDR3 has 13 amino acids. CDR3 in amino acids: CASSVVGTGELFF. In DNA form, the CDR3 reads TGTGCCAGCAGCGTAGTGGGGACCGGGGAGCTGTTTTTT.

Points on this clone: Other DNA sequences in the sample encode the same CDR3. The chain joins TRBV18 to TRBJ1-6, with no clear D. The CDR3 is 14 residues long. V lost 1 base and J lost 5, with 6 bases in between. Germline loops: CDR1 KGHSH, CDR2 LQKENI. The CDR3 DNA reads TGTGCCAGCTCACCACAGGGTGATAATTCACCCCTCCACTTT. Translation gives CASSPQGDNSPLHF.

The chain employs TRBV27 and TRBJ1-5; the D is unclear. Trimming left V 3 bases short and J 2 bases short, with 5 bases between. This CDR3 has 13 amino acids. Germline CDR1 is MNHEY and CDR2 is SMNVEV (reference sequence). This chain's CDR3 is CASSFSGNQPQHF. The DNA of the CDR3 is TGTGCCAGCAGTTTTAGTGGCAATCAGCCCCAGCATTTT.

A remark on this clone: The same CDR3 can be traced to other DNA sequences in this sample. The chain couples TRBV18 to TRBJ2-7, with no clear D. CDR1 KGHSH and CDR2 LQKENI come from the germline V gene. V gave up 6 bases and J gave up 1 base, with 10 bases separating them. This CDR3 has 13 residues. CDR3 sequence: CASSPPGSYEQYF. CDR3 DNA sequence: TGTGCCAGCTCTCCTCCTGGTTCCTACGAGCAGTACTTC.

The chain joins TRBV7-9 to TRBJ1-1; TRBD1 matches 7 bases. V lost 5 bases to trimming and J lost 0 bases; unmatched junction nucleotides: 6. Germline CDR1 SEHNR, CDR2 FQNEAQ (reference sequence). CDR3 size: 15 residues. CDR3 protein: CASSREGQMNTEAFF. CDR3 bases: TGTGCCAGCAGCCGTGAGGGACAGATGAACACTGAAGCTTTCTTT.

The gene calls are TRBV5-4 and TRBJ2-7; 9 positions match TRBD1. The CDR3 has 15 amino acids. CDR1 SGHNT and CDR2 YYREEE come from the germline V gene (reference sequence). V shed 5 bases and J 3 bases; nucleotides not matched to a gene: 9. The CDR3 nucleotides read TGTGCCAGCAGTAACTCCGGGACAGGGAACTACGAGCAGTACTTC. Protein sequence: CASSNSGTGNYEQYF.

The chain has TRBV13 and TRBJ1-1, with D unresolved. CDR1 and CDR2 from the germline V gene are PRHDT and FYEKMQ (reference sequence). CDR3 length: 14 residues. V was shortened by 2 bases and J by 3 bases, with 10 bases between the two germline ends. The CDR3 is CASSLRGLDTEAFF. CDR3 nucleotides: TGTGCCAGCAGCTTACGGGGTTTGGACACTGAAGCTTTCTTT.

The chain has TRBV28 and TRBJ2-6, with a possible D match to TRBD1 (7 bases). V lost 6 bases, J lost 0 bases, and 18 bases lay in between. From germline, CDR1 is MDHEN and CDR2 SYDVKM. This CDR3 contains 18 residues. The CDR3 nucleotides read TGTGCCAGCAGAAACGGGGGACAGTTGAGCTCTGGGGCCAACGTCCTGACTTTC. The encoded protein is CASRNGGQLSSGANVLTF.

V is TRBV5-4 and J is TRBJ2-7, with D unresolved. Germline CDR1 is SGHNT and CDR2 is YYREEE (reference sequence). The CDR3 contains 13 residues. V lost 0 bases and J lost 3, with 7 bases in between. The CDR3 loop reads CASSLANNYEQYF. DNA for the CDR3: TGTGCCAGCAGCTTGGCAAACAACTACGAGCAGTACTTC.

The V and J genes are TRBV11-2 and TRBJ2-7; D gene uncertain. Germline V lookup: CDR1 SGHAT, CDR2 FQNNGV. V dropped 3 bases and J dropped 5 bases, with 11 bases sitting between them. The CDR3 runs to 13 residues. The CDR3 spells CASSFEVSHEQYF. In DNA, the CDR3 is TGTGCCAGCAGCTTTGAGGTGAGCCACGAGCAGTACTTC.

The chain is built from TRBV19 and TRBJ2-1, with 13 bases aligning to TRBD2. The CDR3 spans 14 residues. The trim removed 8 bases at V and 7 bases at J, leaving 5 bases unmatched. Germline assignment: CDR1 LNHDA and CDR2 SQIVND (reference sequence). CDR3 residues: CASHKTSGRNEQFF. The CDR3 nucleotides are TGTGCCAGTCATAAGACTAGCGGGAGGAATGAGCAGTTCTTC.

The chain couples TRBV4-2 to TRBJ2-7; D call uncertain. Looked up from germline, CDR1 is LGHNA and CDR2 is YNFKEQ. V dropped 3 bases and J dropped 5 bases, with 26 bases sitting between them. The length of the CDR3 is 18 residues. CDR3 in amino acids: CASSQALRSLGKAHEQYF. In nucleotides, the CDR3 is TGTGCCAGCAGCCAGGCTCTGCGGTCCCTCGGAAAGGCCCACGAGCAGTACTTC.

The gene calls are TRBV4-2 and TRBJ2-1; unclear D gene. V lost 0 bases and J lost 9, with 9 bases in between. The CDR3 consists of 13 residues. Per the germline V gene, CDR1 is LGHNA and CDR2 is YNFKEQ. The DNA for the CDR3 is TGTGCCAGCAGCCAAGAATTACTTACTGAGCAGTTCTTC. Its translation: CASSQELLTEQFF.

Of note for this clone: One junction end does not reproduce the germline sequence, and a read error may be involved. V and J are TRBV11-3 and TRBJ2-1; TRBD2 agrees at 7 bases. The CDR3 loop spans 16 amino acids. Per germline, CDR1 SGHNT and CDR2 YENEEA. The CDR3 DNA reads as TGTGCCAGCGGCTTAGGCGGGCCTAGCGGCCGGAATGAGCAGTTCTTC. Protein sequence: CASGLGGPSGRNEQFF.

J is TRBJ2-7 and V is TRBV28, with TRBD2 matching 10 bases. This CDR3 contains 14 residues. The germline gives CDR1 MDHEN, CDR2 SYDVKM. Unmatched junction bases numbered 9, after V lost 11 bases and J lost 2 bases. The CDR3 reads CAASSTSGTYEQYF. DNA for the CDR3: TGTGCCGCCTCCTCTACTAGCGGGACCTACGAGCAGTACTTC.

The genes are TRBV27 and TRBJ1-5; 9 bases are a match to TRBD1. With V trimmed by 5 bases and J by 6 bases, 11 bases remained unmatched. CDR3 length equals 16 residues. CDR1 and CDR2 (germline): MNHEY, SMNVEV (reference sequence). The CDR3 DNA reads as TGTGCCAGCAGTGCAGCCCCGGGACAGGGTCCTCAGCCCCAGCATTTT. Translation gives CASSAAPGQGPQPQHF.

V gene TRBV29-1 combines with J gene TRBJ2-7; no clear D. This CDR3 has 12 amino acids. The V end was cut by 5 bases, the J end by 5 bases, with 13 bases between. Germline values: CDR1 SQVTM, CDR2 ANQGSEA. The DNA for the CDR3 is TGCAGCGTTTCTGACAAGCTACACGAGCAGTACTTC. Its protein product is CSVSDKLHEQYF.

This chain connects TRBV28 to TRBJ2-7; tentatively, D is TRBD1 (6 bases). Trimming removed 3 bases from V and 3 bases from J, with 18 bases in between. Germline lookup yields CDR1 MDHEN and CDR2 SYDVKM. The CDR3 runs to 16 residues. The CDR3 protein is CASSFSYGDKSYEQYF. DNA of the CDR3: TGTGCCAGCAGTTTTTCGTATGGGGACAAAAGCTACGAGCAGTACTTC. Drawing the rest from reference TRBV28 and TRBJ2-7, the complete variable domain is DVKVTQSSRYLVKRTGEKVFLECVQDMDHENMFWYRQDPGLGLRLIYFSYDVKMKEKGDIPEGYSVSREKKERFSLILESASTNQTSMYLCASSFSYGDKSYEQYFGPGTRLTVT.

The chain has TRBV5-4 and TRBJ2-3; 8 nucleotides align to TRBD2. This CDR3 spans 16 amino acids. Germline-derived CDR1 and CDR2 are SGHNT and YYREEE (reference sequence). J lost 2 bases, V lost 0 bases, and 5 bases had no gene match. The CDR3 protein is CASSLELADYTDTQYF. The DNA of the CDR3 is TGTGCCAGCAGCTTGGAACTAGCGGATTACACAGATACGCAGTATTTT.

The chain employs TRBV19 and TRBJ1-5; D remains ambiguous. Per germline, CDR1 LNHDA and CDR2 SQIVND (reference sequence). V was trimmed by 0 bases and J by 4 bases, leaving 4 bases between them. This CDR3 spans 13 amino acids. CDR3 sequence: CASSIDPNQPQHF. The CDR3 coding sequence is TGTGCCAGTAGTATAGATCCGAATCAGCCCCAGCATTTT.

The rearrangement links TRBV27 to TRBJ2-5; 7 nucleotides align to TRBD2. Gene TRBJ2-7 matches the end of the DNA better, so the J call may be wrong. CDR3 size: 14 residues. Germline CDR1 reads MNHEY; CDR2 reads SMNVEV (reference sequence). Here the CDR3 DNA reads TGTGCCAGCAGTTTTGGGGCGGGAGTATACGAGCAGTACTTC. It specifies CASSFGAGVYEQYF.

The chain joins TRBV5-1 to TRBJ2-7; D perhaps matches TRBD1 (5 bases). The V end was cut by 4 bases, the J end by 6 bases, with 17 bases between. Per germline, CDR1 SGHRS and CDR2 YFSETQ. The CDR3 runs 14 residues. The DNA for the CDR3 is TGCGCCAGCAGCGATAGTCATACCGACAGCGAGCAGTACTTC. Translating gives CASSDSHTDSEQYF.

The chain uses TRBV11-2 and TRBJ2-5; 9 nucleotides agree with TRBD2. The J call may be faulty, since TRBJ2-7 better matches the DNA end. The CDR3 extends over 15 amino acids. CDR1 and CDR2 from the germline V gene are SGHAT and FQNNGV. CDR3 nucleotides: TGTGCCAGCAGAGGACTAGCGAAAAGCTCCTACGAGCAGTACTTC. The encoded protein is CASRGLAKSSYEQYF.

The V and J genes are TRBV13 and TRBJ2-3; no clear D. This CDR3 has 15 amino acids. V was cut by 2 bases and J by 7 bases, with 16 bases left in between. Germline V CDR1 and CDR2: PRHDT, FYEKMQ (reference sequence). The CDR3 DNA follows: TGTGCCAGCAGCTTATCGGCCCGCCTCCGGTATACGCAGTATTTT. It translates to CASSLSARLRYTQYF.

This rearrangement joins TRBV10-1 to TRBJ2-7; D tentatively reads TRBD1 or TRBD2 (5 bases each). With 9 bases removed from V and 6 bases from J, the gap between germline ends came to 18 bases. Germline V gene sequence: CDR1 WNHNN, CDR2 SYGVQD (reference sequence). The CDR3 runs 13 residues. The CDR3: CASSRDGGVEQYF. CDR3 DNA sequence: TGCGCCAGTAGCCGGGACGGAGGTGTCGAGCAGTACTTC.

The J gene is TRBJ2-5, the V gene TRBV30, with unresolved D. The J call is doubtful: the DNA matches TRBJ2-7 better. The germline V gene has CDR1 GTSNPN and CDR2 SVGIG (reference sequence). The CDR3 runs to 11 residues. CDR3 sequence: CAWHRGYEQYF. CDR3 coding DNA: TGTGCCTGGCACAGAGGCTACGAGCAGTACTTC.

The chain couples TRBV10-2 to TRBJ2-1, with 11 bases identical to TRBD1. CDR3 length: 14 amino acids. Germline CDR1 is WSHSY and CDR2 is SAAADI. J lost 7 bases, V lost 7 bases, and 6 bases had no gene match. The CDR3 DNA reads TGCGCCAGCACGGACAGGGGGCGCGAGAATGAGCAGTTCTTC. This translates into CASTDRGRENEQFF.

The chain couples TRBV2 to TRBJ1-1, with 7 bases fitting TRBD1. The junction had 7 bases not matched to a gene; V was cut back by 8 bases and J by 1 base. CDR1 SNHLY and CDR2 FYNNEI come from the germline V gene. The CDR3 has 14 amino acids. The CDR3 DNA reads TGTGCCAGCGGACGACAGGGATCGAACACTGAAGCTTTCTTT. Translation gives CASGRQGSNTEAFF.

With respect to this clone: The sample contains more than one DNA sequence encoding this CDR3. The chain employs TRBV5-1 and TRBJ2-7; D is perhaps TRBD1 or TRBD2 (5 bases each). V was shortened by 0 bases and J by 0 bases, with 7 bases between the two germline ends. The CDR3 length is 14 residues. Germline values: CDR1 SGHRS, CDR2 YFSETQ. The DNA for the CDR3 is TGCGCCAGCAGCTTGGCAGGGAGCTCCTACGAGCAGTACTTC. This gives the protein CASSLAGSSYEQYF.

The chain uses TRBV7-1 and TRBJ2-7; the D gene is possibly TRBD1 (6 bases). TRBV7-1 is an open reading frame, and its role is uncertain. Trimming pared 4 bases from V and 2 bases from J, leaving 15 bases between. The CDR3 extends over 15 amino acids. The DNA of the CDR3 is TGTGCCAGCAGCTTGGCCGGGACACGGGCCTACGAGCAGTACTTC. Encoded protein: CASSLAGTRAYEQYF.

The gene calls are TRBV5-4 and TRBJ2-5; 12 nucleotides line up with TRBD2. The CDR3 is made up of 15 amino acids. Trimming at V came to 2 bases and at J to 7 bases, leaving 6 bases not matched to a gene. Germline values: CDR1 SGHNT, CDR2 YYREEE (reference sequence). The DNA of the CDR3 is TGTGCCAGCAGCTTAGGTCTAGCGGGAGGGGGGACCCAGTACTTC. It specifies CASSLGLAGGGTQYF.